This record looks at one TCR beta chain sequence and its context. The target of this receptor is not known. Reads for this sample came from an Illumina HiSeq 2000. The TCR beta cDNA libraries were made using 5'RACE template switching, a step that added both a universal primer site and unique molecular identifiers. Synthesis of cDNA was primed from the TCR beta constant segment and was followed by two consecutive PCR amplification steps. Per the source publication's procedure: Reads were demultiplexed and grouped by UMI with MIGEC, and clonotypes were assembled and quantified with MiTCR. To exclude erroneous sequences, only TCR cDNA sequences supported by at least two reads were retained. The tcR package was used for downstream repertoire analysis, with clonotypes matched between fractions based on CDR3 nucleotide sequence plus V segment. VDJmatch was used to annotate antigen specificity against VDJdb, with one amino acid substitution in CDR3 allowed. The reads, reprocessed by TCRdb, yield one row per CDR3 protein sequence and no DNA. In this record, the V and J calls reflect TCRdb's handling and not the investigators' own analysis. The sample table on file contains approximately 440,000 distinct CDR3 sequences. Under 1.5% of the sample lies in the top ten.

The source of the sample is a study of T cells expressing NK-cell markers (TCRdb year 2020). For context, the study as a whole: Three sorted T-cell subsets (CD3+CD56+NKG2C+, CD3+CD56+NKG2C- and CD3+CD56-NKG2C+) from under ten donors had their TCR beta-chain repertoires profiled. Among the eight sequenced donors, only one was HCMV-seronegative, while the other seven were HCMV-seropositive. Randomly selected healthy volunteers, three men and five women, were used as the eight sequenced donors. Libraries were sequenced as 2 x 150 bp reads on Illumina HiSeq 2000/2500, MiSeq or NextSeq.

Findings and caveats that apply to the study as a whole: In several donors, the dominant CD3+CD56+NKG2C+ clonotypes were found to rank among the top 10 CD8+ clonotypes and to make up 1.0-7.0% of CD8+ T cells. It remained unclear whether the expanded NKG2C-expressing T cell clones were specific for HCMV antigens. Those dominant clonotypes were again the most abundant among CD3+CD56-NKG2C+ cells in a handful of donors, at about 28.3-60.1%.

The CDR3, cysteine through phenylalanine, is 14 amino acids long. DNA for this receptor is not on file. A commercial ELISA kit detecting HCMV-specific IgG in serum was used to determine HCMV serostatus. Peripheral blood mononuclear cells were isolated from blood by Ficoll density gradient centrifugation. The specimen was blood T cells: a sorted CD56 or NKG2C T cell subset, CD4+ or CD8+ T cells, or bulk PBMC T cells (not recorded which). Rearrangement joined TRBV12-3 or TRBV12-4 to TRBJ1-5; TCRdb returns TRBD1, unconfirmable since there is no DNA. The TCR was taken from a woman aged 45-59 years in good health. Donor details come from another sample of the same person, matched by shared clones. The CDR3 corresponds to CASRPPYSNQPQHF.